These 29 T cell receptor beta chains came from one sample sequenced in a study of human T cells and chemical hapten exposure. The time point: pre-sensitization, week 0. The treatment was: therapeutic diphenylcyclopropenone sensitization with weekly scalp DPC. TCRdb itself ran the RACE reads through MiXCR, one entry per CDR3 protein. This sample carries some 200,000 distinct CDR3 sequences, more than 25% of them seen once, and the ten largest clones take roughly 3%. The material was whole blood, obtained in connection with sensitization to the hapten diphenylcyclopropenone (DPC). These receptors all stem from a woman aged 30 to 39 with alopecia areata. Some clones in this sample may be carry-over from other donors' samples.

V gene TRBV10-3 combines with J gene TRBJ2-5; D remains ambiguous. CDR1 is ENHRY and CDR2 is SYGVKD in the germline V gene. The germline V and J ends were trimmed by 5 bases and 4 bases, with 11 bases remaining between them. This CDR3 is 13 amino acids long. In DNA, the CDR3 is TGTGCCATCAGTTCAACAACCATAGAGACCCAGTACTTC. Protein: CAISSTTIETQYF.

This clonotype was recorded a few times. The chain combines TRBV10-1 with TRBJ1-5; maybe TRBD1 (5 bases). The germline gives CDR1 WNHNN, CDR2 SYGVQD (reference sequence). The CDR3 has 15 residues. Trimming pared 7 bases from V and 0 bases from J, leaving 13 bases between. The CDR3 bases are TGCGCCAGCACCACCGGGGCTGATAGCAATCAGCCCCAGCATTTT. Translation: CASTTGADSNQPQHF.

The chain recombines TRBV28 with TRBJ2-1; TRBD1 matches at 11 bases. J was trimmed by 9 bases and V by 4 bases; bases with no gene match: 5. The CDR3 totals 14 residues. The germline V gene has CDR1 MDHEN and CDR2 SYDVKM. For the CDR3, the DNA is TGTGCCAGCAGTTCAGGACAGGGGGCGTTTGAGCAGTTCTTC. Residues: CASSSGQGAFEQFF.

The chain employs TRBV6-4 and TRBJ1-4; D gene ambiguous. Germline V gene lookup returns CDR1 MRHNA and CDR2 SNTAGT. The CDR3 has 15 amino acids. V dropped 6 bases and J dropped 8 bases, with 19 bases sitting between them. The CDR3 sequence is CASSITATGGEKLFF. The CDR3 DNA follows: TGTGCCAGCAGCATCACGGCCACTGGAGGGGAAAAACTGTTTTTT.

This chain links TRBV20-1 with TRBJ1-5; TRBD1 matches 10 bases. Germline CDR1 and CDR2: DFQATT and SNEGSKA (reference sequence). CDR3 length: 15 amino acids. V shed 3 bases and J 6 bases; nucleotides not matched to a gene: 8. In nucleotides, the CDR3 is TGCAGTGCTAGCCCTGGGACAGGGGATAGTCAGCCCCAGCATTTT. Translating gives CSASPGTGDSQPQHF.

The chain carries TRBV28 and TRBJ1-2; 7 bases match TRBD1. This CDR3 has 12 amino acids. J gave up 4 bases and V 6 bases, and 2 bases lay outside the gene matches. Germline CDR1 is MDHEN and CDR2 is SYDVKM. The CDR3 bases are TGTGCCAGCAGACCAGGGGGCTATGGCTACACCTTC. Translating gives CASRPGGYGYTF.

This clonotype was counted only a few times. V and J are TRBV18 and TRBJ1-2, with D tentatively TRBD1 (5 bases). This CDR3 has 13 residues. V was shortened by 3 bases and J by 4 bases, with 9 bases between the two germline ends. Looked up from germline, CDR1 is KGHSH and CDR2 is LQKENI. CDR3: CASSPPDTYGYTF. The DNA of the CDR3 is TGTGCCAGCTCACCCCCGGACACCTATGGCTACACCTTC.

The rearrangement uses TRBV5-4 and TRBJ2-1; 10 bases agree with TRBD2. The V gene's germline CDR1 is SGHNT and CDR2 YYREEE (reference sequence). The CDR3 totals 15 residues. V lost 5 bases, J lost 7 bases, and 9 bases stayed unmatched. The CDR3 sequence: CASRLGTSEVNEQFF. The DNA for the CDR3 is TGTGCCAGCAGACTGGGGACTAGCGAGGTGAATGAGCAGTTCTTC.

The genes are TRBV5-5 and TRBJ1-2, with no clear D. The CDR3 runs 11 residues. Germline V gives CDR1 SGHKS, CDR2 YYEKEE (reference sequence). The ends were cut back, 1 base at V and 4 bases at J, with 2 bases in the middle. CDR3: CASSLTYGYTF. CDR3 bases: TGTGCCAGCAGCTTGACCTATGGCTACACCTTC.

This clonotype was observed a few times. The chain links TRBV12-3 or TRBV12-4 to TRBJ1-6, with TRBD1 matching over 9 bases. This CDR3 is built from 15 residues. The ends lost 5 bases at V and 7 bases at J; junction bases unmatched: 6. The CDR3 sequence is CASSISGTGNSPLHF. As DNA, the CDR3 is TGTGCCAGCAGTATATCCGGGACAGGGAATTCACCCCTCCACTTT.

The rearrangement joins TRBV29-1 to TRBJ1-2, with D perhaps TRBD1 (5 bases). Germline CDR1 SQVTM, CDR2 ANQGSEA. V lost 4 bases, J lost 4 bases, and 13 bases lay in between. CDR3 length: 13 residues. The CDR3 loop is CSVGQSGGYGYTF. CDR3 nucleotide sequence: TGCAGCGTTGGCCAGTCGGGGGGCTATGGCTACACCTTC.

This clonotype has at least ten counts. This rearrangement joins TRBV28 to TRBJ2-5, with 8 bases identical to TRBD2. J lost 2 bases, V lost 5 bases, and 7 bases had no gene match. Germline CDR1 is MDHEN and CDR2 is SYDVKM. The CDR3 runs to 15 residues. The CDR3 DNA follows: TGTGCCAGCAGTCAAGCAGCGGGGGAACAAGAGACCCAGTACTTC. Translated: CASSQAAGEQETQYF.

V gene TRBV7-2 combines with J gene TRBJ1-5; TRBD1 matches at 10 bases. J lost 4 bases, V lost 3 bases, and 6 bases had no gene match. The CDR3 runs 16 residues. The germline gives CDR1 SGHTA, CDR2 FQGNSA. The CDR3 sequence: CASSFDRGPNNQPQHF. In nucleotides, the CDR3 is TGTGCCAGCAGCTTTGACAGGGGGCCCAATAATCAGCCCCAGCATTTT.

The rearrangement joins TRBV20-1 to TRBJ1-1; 9 bases align to TRBD1. CDR3 size: 14 residues. J was trimmed by 6 bases and V by 5 bases; bases with no gene match: 10. Germline-derived CDR1 and CDR2 are DFQATT and SNEGSKA (reference sequence). CDR3 nucleotide sequence: TGCAGTGCTGACAGGGGGGTAAACCCATCTGAAGCTTTCTTT. Protein: CSADRGVNPSEAFF.

This clonotype was picked up a small number of times. This chain uses TRBV4-1 with TRBJ1-1; unclear D gene. V lost 3 bases and J 1 base, leaving 12 bases between the germline ends. The CDR3 has 15 amino acids. Germline values: CDR1 MGHRA, CDR2 YSYEKL. CDR3 sequence: CASSHVSGENTEAFF. The CDR3 DNA sequence: TGCGCCAGCAGCCACGTTAGCGGTGAGAACACTGAAGCTTTCTTT.

Many counts were recorded for this clonotype. The chain's CDR3 is CASSPGTGVADTQYF. The CDR3 DNA sequence: TGTGCCAGCAGCCCAGGGACAGGGGTAGCAGATACGCAGTATTTT. The chain recombines TRBV7-7 with TRBJ2-3, with 10 nucleotides matching TRBD1. The ends lost 5 bases at V and 4 bases at J; junction bases unmatched: 6. This CDR3 spans 15 amino acids. The germline V gene encodes CDR1 SSHAT and CDR2 FNYEAQ (reference sequence).

The chain employs TRBV4-2 and TRBJ2-7; 9 bases align to TRBD1. The CDR3 is made up of 14 amino acids. Losses at the gene ends were 1 base for V and 2 bases for J; bases not matched to a gene: 0. The germline gives CDR1 LGHNA, CDR2 YNFKEQ. Here the CDR3 reads CASSQGDRAYEQYF. The CDR3 DNA reads TGTGCCAGCAGCCAAGGGGACAGGGCCTACGAGCAGTACTTC.

This clonotype appeared many times. The chain employs TRBV7-3 and TRBJ2-1; weak D call: TRBD2 (5 bases). Germline values: CDR1 SGHTA, CDR2 FQGTGA. V was shortened by 5 bases and J by 8 bases, with 10 bases between the two germline ends. The CDR3 is 12 residues long. This CDR3 is CASSLVGDEQFF. The CDR3 DNA follows: TGTGCCAGCAGCCTTGTGGGAGATGAGCAGTTCTTC.

This chain connects TRBV7-2 to TRBJ2-6; D may be TRBD1 or TRBD2 (6 bases each). Per germline, CDR1 SGHTA and CDR2 FQGNSA. V lost 2 bases and J 2 bases, leaving 10 bases between the germline ends. This CDR3 region has 16 residues. CDR3 DNA sequence: TGTGCCAGCAGCTTAATAGGGGGGACTGGGGCCAACGTCCTGACTTTC. Amino acid sequence: CASSLIGGTGANVLTF.

The chain recombines TRBV9 with TRBJ2-1, with unresolved D. The CDR3 runs to 15 residues. V was trimmed by 0 bases and J by 0 bases, leaving 7 bases between them. Germline values: CDR1 SGDLS, CDR2 YYNGEE. The CDR3 coding sequence is TGTGCCAGCAGCGTAGACCAGCTCTCCTACAATGAGCAGTTCTTC. This translates into CASSVDQLSYNEQFF.

The chain uses TRBV28 and TRBJ1-1, with no clear D. CDR3 size: 13 residues. The V gene lost 7 bases and the J gene lost 2 bases, with 11 bases spanning the gap. Germline V gene data show CDR1 as MDHEN and CDR2 as SYDVKM. The CDR3 nucleotides are TGTGCCAGCATCCATCCTCCCAACACTGAAGCTTTCTTT. Translated: CASIHPPNTEAFF.

This clonotype has just a few counts. This chain uses TRBV30 with TRBJ1-1, with a tentative D call TRBD1 (5 bases). With 0 bases removed from V and 3 bases from J, the gap between germline ends came to 11 bases. Germline assignment: CDR1 GTSNPN and CDR2 SVGIG (reference sequence). The CDR3 contains 14 residues. The DNA for the CDR3 is TGTGCCTGGAGTGTACGGGGAGGGGACACTGAAGCTTTCTTT. This gives the protein CAWSVRGGDTEAFF.

V usage is TRBV5-4 and J usage is TRBJ1-1; tentatively, D is TRBD1 (6 bases). Germline V gives CDR1 SGHNT, CDR2 YYREEE (reference sequence). Between the trimmed V and J ends, which lost 6 bases and 1 base, there was a span of 10 bases. This CDR3 region has 13 residues. The CDR3 loop is CASKGQANTEAFF. The CDR3 region has the DNA TGTGCCAGCAAGGGACAAGCGAACACTGAAGCTTTCTTT.

This clonotype was detected only once. The rearrangement uses TRBV20-1 and TRBJ1-1; D is uncertain. Per the germline V gene, CDR1 is DFQATT and CDR2 is SNEGSKA (reference sequence). V lost 2 bases to trimming and J lost 6 bases, with 13 bases between them. The CDR3 consists of 13 residues. The CDR3 loop is CSARSTRQAEAFF. In DNA form, the CDR3 reads TGCAGTGCTAGATCGACACGGCAGGCTGAAGCTTTCTTT.

The V and J genes are TRBV18 and TRBJ2-5; no reliable D call. CDR3 length: 17 amino acids. CDR1 is KGHSH, CDR2 LQKENI, per germline. V was trimmed by 0 bases and J by 7 bases, leaving 21 bases between them. CDR3 region: CASSPPGKAPSPGTQYF. The CDR3 DNA reads as TGTGCCAGCTCACCACCGGGTAAAGCACCCAGCCCGGGGACCCAGTACTTC.

The chain couples TRBV2 to TRBJ1-4, with unresolved D. Germline V gene lookup returns CDR1 SNHLY and CDR2 FYNNEI. The V gene lost 2 bases and the J gene lost 8 bases, with 15 bases spanning the gap. The CDR3 totals 15 residues. This CDR3 reads CASSERASLGEKLFF. The CDR3 DNA is TGTGCCAGCAGTGAACGCGCATCGTTGGGGGAAAAACTGTTTTTT.

The chain couples TRBV18 to TRBJ1-3; TRBD1 is a possible D gene (6 bases). V lost 6 bases to trimming and J lost 0 bases, with 12 bases between them. CDR1 and CDR2 (germline): KGHSH, LQKENI. This CDR3 contains 15 residues. The CDR3 DNA reads TGTGCCAGCTCGTGGGACACTAGCTCTGGAAACACCATATATTTT. Protein: CASSWDTSSGNTIYF.

The chain is built from TRBV5-1 and TRBJ2-3; possibly TRBD2 for D (5 bases). The V end lost 1 base, the J end lost 1 base, and 7 bases lay between the germline ends. CDR3 length: 14 amino acids. From germline, CDR1 is SGHRS and CDR2 YFSETQ. CDR3 residues: CASSLSGGTDTQYF. The CDR3 coding sequence is TGCGCCAGCAGCTTGTCCGGGGGCACAGATACGCAGTATTTT.

The chain links TRBV6-6 to TRBJ2-2; 9 nucleotides match TRBD1. Germline V gives CDR1 MNHNY, CDR2 SVGAGI (reference sequence). The V gene end was trimmed by 6 bases and the J gene end by 1 base; junction bases not matched to a gene: 9. CDR3 length: 17 amino acids. This chain's CDR3 is CASRKEQGALNTGELFF. The CDR3 DNA reads TGTGCCAGCAGAAAAGAACAGGGGGCGCTGAACACCGGGGAGCTGTTTTTT.